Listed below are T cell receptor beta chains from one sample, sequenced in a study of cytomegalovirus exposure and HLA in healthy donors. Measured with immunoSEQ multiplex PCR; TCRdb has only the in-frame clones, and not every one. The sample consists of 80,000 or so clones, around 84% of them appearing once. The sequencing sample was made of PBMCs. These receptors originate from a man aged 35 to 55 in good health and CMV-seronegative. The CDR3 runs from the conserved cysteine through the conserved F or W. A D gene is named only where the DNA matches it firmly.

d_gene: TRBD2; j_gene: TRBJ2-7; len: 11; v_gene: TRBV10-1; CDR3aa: CASSGGGEQYF
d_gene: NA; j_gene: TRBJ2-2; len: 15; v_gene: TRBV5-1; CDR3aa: CASSLVVSDTGELFF
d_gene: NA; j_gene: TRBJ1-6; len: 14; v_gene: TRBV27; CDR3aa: CASSFRGPNSPLHF
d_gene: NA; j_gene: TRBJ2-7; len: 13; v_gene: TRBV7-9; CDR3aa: CASSLPGSYEQYF
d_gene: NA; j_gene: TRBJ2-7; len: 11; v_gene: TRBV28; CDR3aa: CASSLYYEQYF
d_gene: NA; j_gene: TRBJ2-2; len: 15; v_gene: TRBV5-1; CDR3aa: CASSLGPRNTGELFF
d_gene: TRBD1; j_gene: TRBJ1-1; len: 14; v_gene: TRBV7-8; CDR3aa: CASSLEQGGTEAFF
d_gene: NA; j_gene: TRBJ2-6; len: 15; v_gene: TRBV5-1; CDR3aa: CASSLGYRQGSVLTF
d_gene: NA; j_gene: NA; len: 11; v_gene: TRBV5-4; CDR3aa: CASSLGYEQYF
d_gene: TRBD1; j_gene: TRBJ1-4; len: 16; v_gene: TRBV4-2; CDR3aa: CASSQDRGTGVEKLFF
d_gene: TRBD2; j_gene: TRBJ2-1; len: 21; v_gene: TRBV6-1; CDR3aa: CASSEFLLGSLAGPSYNEQFF
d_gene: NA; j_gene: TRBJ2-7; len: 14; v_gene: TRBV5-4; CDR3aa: CASSLKGPTPKQYF
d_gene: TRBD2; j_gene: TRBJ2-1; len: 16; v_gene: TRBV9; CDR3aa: CASSAALAGGRNEQFF
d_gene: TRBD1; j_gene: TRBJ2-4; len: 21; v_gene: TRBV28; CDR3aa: CASSQTWTGALITPAKNIQYF
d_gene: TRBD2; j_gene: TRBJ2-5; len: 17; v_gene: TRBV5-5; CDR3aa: CASSLVGLAGGSETQYF
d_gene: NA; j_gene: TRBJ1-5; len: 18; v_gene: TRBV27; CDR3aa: CASSLVAQTPWRNQPQHF
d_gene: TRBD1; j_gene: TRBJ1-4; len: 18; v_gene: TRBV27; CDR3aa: CASSSLPGQGRTNEKLFF
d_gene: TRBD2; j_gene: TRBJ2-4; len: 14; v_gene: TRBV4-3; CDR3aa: CASSEGGNKNIQYF
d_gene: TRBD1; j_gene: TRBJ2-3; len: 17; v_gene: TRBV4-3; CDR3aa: CASSQELGGDSADTQYF
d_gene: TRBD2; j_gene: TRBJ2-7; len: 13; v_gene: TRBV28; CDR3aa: CASLAGGTYEQYF
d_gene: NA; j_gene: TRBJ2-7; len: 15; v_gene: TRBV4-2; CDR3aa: CASSQAVGEGYEQYF
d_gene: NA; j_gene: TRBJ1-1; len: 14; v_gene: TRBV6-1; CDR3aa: CASSAYAGNTEAFF
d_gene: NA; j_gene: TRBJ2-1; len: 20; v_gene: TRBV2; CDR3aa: CASRMTLLGGGRELRNEQFF
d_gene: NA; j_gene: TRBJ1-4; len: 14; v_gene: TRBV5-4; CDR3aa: CASSNQGTNEKLFF
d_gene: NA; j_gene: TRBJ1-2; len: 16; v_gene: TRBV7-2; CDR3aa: CASSFRSTGANYGYTF
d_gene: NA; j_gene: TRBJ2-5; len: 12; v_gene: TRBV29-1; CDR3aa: CSVGTDQETQYF
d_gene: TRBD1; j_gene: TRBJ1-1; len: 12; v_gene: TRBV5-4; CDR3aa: CASSLRTGGAFF
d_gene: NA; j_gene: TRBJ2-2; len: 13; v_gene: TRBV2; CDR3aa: CASLILWTGELFF
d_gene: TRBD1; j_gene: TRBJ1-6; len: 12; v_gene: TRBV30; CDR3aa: CASRGSGSPLHF
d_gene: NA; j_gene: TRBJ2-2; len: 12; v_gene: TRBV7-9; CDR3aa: CASSFDPTELFF
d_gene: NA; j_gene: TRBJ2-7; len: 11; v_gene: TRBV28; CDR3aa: CASTGGYEQYF
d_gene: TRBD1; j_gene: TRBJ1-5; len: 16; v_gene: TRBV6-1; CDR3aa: CASSGEQGEVNQPQHF
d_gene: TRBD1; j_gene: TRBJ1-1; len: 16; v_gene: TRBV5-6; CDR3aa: CASSSTGRSRDTEAFF
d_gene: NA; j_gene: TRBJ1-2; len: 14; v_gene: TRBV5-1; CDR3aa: CASSLAEDLGGYTF
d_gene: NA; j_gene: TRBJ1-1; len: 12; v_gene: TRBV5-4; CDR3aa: CASSFWGLEAFF
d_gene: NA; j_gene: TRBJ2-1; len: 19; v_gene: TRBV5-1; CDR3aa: CASSPALGRETFSYNEQFF
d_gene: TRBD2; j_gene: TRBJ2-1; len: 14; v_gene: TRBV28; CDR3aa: CASGPGLADNEQFF
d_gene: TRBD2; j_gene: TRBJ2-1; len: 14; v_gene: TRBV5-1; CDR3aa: CASSLLLATDEQFF
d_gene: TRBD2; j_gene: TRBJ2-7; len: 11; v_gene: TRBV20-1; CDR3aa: CSAHPGGGQYF
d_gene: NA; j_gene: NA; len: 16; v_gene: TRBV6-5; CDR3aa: CASSYSTIGGSYEQYF
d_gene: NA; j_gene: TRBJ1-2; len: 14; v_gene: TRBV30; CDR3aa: CAWSVLARVQGYTF
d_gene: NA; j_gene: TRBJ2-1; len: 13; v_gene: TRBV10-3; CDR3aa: CAISSLRHNEQFF
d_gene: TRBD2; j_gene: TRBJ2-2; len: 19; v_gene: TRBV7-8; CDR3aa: CASSLARLAGGPGTGELFF
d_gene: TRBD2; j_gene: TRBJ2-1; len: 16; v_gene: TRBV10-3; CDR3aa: CATGTSGVSSYNEQFF
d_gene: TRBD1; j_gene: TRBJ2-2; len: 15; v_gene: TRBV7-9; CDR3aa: CASSRGTGNTGELFF
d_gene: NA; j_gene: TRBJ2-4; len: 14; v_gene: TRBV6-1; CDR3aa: CASSEAGAKNIQYF
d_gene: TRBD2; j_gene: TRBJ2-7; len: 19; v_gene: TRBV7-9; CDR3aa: CASSSARSRLAGNLIEQYF
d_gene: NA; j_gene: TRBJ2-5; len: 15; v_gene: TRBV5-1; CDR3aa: CASSLGLTGQETQYF
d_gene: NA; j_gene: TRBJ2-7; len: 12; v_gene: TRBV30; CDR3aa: CAWSVWGREQYF
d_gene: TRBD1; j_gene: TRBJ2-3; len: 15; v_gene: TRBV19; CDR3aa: CASSILAGGLDTQYF
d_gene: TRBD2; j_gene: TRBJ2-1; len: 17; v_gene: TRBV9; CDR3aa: CASSLTSGGLKGNEQFF
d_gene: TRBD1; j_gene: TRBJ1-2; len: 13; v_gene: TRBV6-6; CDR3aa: CAHQDRSNYGYTF
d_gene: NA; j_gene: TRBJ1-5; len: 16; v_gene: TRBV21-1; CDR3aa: CASSKKRDRGREPQHF
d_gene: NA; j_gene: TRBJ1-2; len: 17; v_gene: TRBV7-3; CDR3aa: CASSFYGRREGNYGYTF
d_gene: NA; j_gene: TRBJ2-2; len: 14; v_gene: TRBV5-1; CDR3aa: CASSSGLESGELFF